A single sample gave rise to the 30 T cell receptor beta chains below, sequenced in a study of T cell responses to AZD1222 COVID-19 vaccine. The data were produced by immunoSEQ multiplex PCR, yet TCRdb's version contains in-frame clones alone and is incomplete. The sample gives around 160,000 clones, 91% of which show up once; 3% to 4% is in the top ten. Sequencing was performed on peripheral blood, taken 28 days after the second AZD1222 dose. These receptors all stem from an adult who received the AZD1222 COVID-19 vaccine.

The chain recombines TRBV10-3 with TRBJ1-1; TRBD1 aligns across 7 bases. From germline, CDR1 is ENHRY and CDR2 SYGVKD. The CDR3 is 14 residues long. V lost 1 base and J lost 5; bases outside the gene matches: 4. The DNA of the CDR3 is TGTGCCATCAGTGAGTACTTACAGGGGACTGAAGCTTTCTTT. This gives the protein CAISEYLQGTEAFF.

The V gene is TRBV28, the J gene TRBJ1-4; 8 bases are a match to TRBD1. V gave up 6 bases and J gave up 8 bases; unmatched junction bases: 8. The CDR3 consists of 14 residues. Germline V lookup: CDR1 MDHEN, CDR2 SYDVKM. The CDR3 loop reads CASRRDRLGEKLFF. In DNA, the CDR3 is TGTGCCAGCAGGCGGGACAGGTTGGGGGAAAAACTGTTTTTT.

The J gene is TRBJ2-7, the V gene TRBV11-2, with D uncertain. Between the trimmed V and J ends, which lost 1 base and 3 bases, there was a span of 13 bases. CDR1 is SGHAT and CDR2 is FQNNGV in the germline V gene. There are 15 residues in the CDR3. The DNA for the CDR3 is TGTGCCAGCAGCTTAGTCTGGGATTCCCTCTACGAGCAGTACTTC. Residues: CASSLVWDSLYEQYF.

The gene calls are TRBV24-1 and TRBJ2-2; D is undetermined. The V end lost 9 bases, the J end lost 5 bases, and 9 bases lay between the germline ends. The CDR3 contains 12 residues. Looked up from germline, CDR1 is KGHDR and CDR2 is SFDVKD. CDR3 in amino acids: CATGTWTGELFF. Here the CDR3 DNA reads TGTGCCACCGGAACGTGGACCGGGGAGCTGTTTTTT.

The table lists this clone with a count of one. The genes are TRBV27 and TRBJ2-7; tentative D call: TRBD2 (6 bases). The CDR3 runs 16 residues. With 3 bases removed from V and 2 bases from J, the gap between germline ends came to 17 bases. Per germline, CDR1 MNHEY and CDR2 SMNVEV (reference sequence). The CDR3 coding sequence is TGTGCCAGCAGTTTCGCGGCCAGGGAGGTCCCCTACGAGCAGTACTTC. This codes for CASSFAAREVPYEQYF.

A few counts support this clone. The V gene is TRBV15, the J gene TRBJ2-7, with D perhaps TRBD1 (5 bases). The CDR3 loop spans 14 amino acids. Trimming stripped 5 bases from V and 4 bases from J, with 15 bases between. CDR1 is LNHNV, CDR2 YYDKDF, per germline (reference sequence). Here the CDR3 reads CATSSGRAGYEQYF. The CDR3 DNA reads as TGTGCCACCAGCTCCGGCAGGGCCGGATACGAGCAGTACTTC.

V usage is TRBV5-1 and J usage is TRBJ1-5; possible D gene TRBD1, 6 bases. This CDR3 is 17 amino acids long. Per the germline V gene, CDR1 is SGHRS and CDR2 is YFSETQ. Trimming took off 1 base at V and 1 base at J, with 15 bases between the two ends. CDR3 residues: CASSLFPGEGSNQPQHF. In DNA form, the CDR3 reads TGCGCCAGCAGCTTGTTCCCAGGGGAAGGGAGCAATCAGCCCCAGCATTTT.

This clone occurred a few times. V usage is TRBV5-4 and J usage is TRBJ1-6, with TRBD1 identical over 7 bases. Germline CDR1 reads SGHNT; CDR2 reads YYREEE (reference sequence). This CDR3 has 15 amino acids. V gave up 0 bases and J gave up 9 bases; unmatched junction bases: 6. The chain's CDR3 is CASSLGSGGSSPLHF. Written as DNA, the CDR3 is TGTGCCAGCAGCTTGGGTTCAGGGGGTAGTTCACCCCTCCACTTT.

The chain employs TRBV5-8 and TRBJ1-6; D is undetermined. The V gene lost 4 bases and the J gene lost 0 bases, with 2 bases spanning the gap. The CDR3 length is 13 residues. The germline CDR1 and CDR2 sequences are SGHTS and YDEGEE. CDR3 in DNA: TGTGCCAGCAGCGTCTCCTATAATTCACCCCTCCACTTT. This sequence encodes CASSVSYNSPLHF.

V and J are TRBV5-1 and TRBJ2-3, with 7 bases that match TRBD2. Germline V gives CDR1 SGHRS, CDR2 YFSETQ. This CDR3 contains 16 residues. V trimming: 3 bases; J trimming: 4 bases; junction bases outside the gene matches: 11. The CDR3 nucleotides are TGCGCCAGCAGCTCCCGTGGGGGGGGTGAGGCAGATACGCAGTATTTT. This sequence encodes CASSSRGGGEADTQYF.

The CDR3 region is CAWNRRTEAFF. CDR3 nucleotide sequence: TGTGCCTGGAATCGGCGGACTGAAGCTTTCTTT. The V and J genes are TRBV30 and TRBJ1-1; no clear D. Between the trimmed V and J ends, which lost 4 bases and 5 bases, there was a span of 8 bases. CDR1 is GTSNPN, CDR2 SVGIG, per germline (reference sequence). This CDR3 comprises 11 residues.

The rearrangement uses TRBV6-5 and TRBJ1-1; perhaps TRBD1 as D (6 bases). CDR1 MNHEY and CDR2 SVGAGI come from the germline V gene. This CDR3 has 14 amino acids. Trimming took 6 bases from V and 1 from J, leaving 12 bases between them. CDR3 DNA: TGTGCCAGCAGACCGGGACAAACGAACACTGAAGCTTTCTTT. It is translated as CASRPGQTNTEAFF.

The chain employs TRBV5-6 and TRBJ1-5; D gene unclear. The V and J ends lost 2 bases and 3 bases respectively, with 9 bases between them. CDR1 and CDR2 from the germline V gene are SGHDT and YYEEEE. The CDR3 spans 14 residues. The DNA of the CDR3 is TGTGCCAGCAGCTTTAGGCTCCTCAATCAGCCCCAGCATTTT. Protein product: CASSFRLLNQPQHF.

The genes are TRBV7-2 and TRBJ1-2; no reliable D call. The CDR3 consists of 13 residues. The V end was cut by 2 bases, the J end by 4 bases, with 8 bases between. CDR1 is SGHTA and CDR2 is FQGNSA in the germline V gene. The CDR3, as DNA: TGTGCCAGCAGCTTAAATTCAGGCTATGGCTACACCTTC. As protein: CASSLNSGYGYTF.

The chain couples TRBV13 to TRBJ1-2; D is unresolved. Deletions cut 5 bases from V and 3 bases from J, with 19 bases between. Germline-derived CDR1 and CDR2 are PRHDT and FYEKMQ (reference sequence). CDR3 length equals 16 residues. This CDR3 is CASSHTFEVGYYGYTF. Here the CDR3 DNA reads TGTGCCAGCAGCCACACCTTCGAAGTGGGGTACTATGGCTACACCTTC. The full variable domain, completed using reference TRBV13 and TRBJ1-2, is AAGVIQSPRHLIKEKRETATLKCYPIPRHDTVYWYQQGPGQDPQFLISFYEKMQSDKGSIPDRFSAQQFSDYHSELNMSSLELGDSALYFCASSHTFEVGYYGYTFGSGTRLTVV.

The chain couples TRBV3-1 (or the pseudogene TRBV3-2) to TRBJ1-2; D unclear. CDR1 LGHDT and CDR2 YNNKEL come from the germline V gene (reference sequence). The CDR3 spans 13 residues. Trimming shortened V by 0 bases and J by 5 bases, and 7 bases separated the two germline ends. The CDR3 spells CASSQDPRYGYTF. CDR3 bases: TGTGCCAGCAGCCAAGATCCACGGTATGGCTACACCTTC.

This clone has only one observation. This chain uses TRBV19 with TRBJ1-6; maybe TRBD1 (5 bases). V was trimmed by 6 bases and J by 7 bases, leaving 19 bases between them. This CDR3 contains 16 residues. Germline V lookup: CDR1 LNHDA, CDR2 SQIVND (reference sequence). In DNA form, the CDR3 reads TGTGCCAGTAGGGGCGGCGGGCGGGGGAGAAATTCACCCCTCCACTTT. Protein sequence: CASRGGGRGRNSPLHF. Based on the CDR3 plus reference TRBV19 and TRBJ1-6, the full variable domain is DGGITQSPKYLFRKEGQNVTLSCEQNLNHDAMYWYRQDPGQGLRLIYYSQIVNDFQKGDIAEGYSVSREKKESFPLTVTSAQKNPTAFYLCASRGGGRGRNSPLHFGNGTRLTVT.

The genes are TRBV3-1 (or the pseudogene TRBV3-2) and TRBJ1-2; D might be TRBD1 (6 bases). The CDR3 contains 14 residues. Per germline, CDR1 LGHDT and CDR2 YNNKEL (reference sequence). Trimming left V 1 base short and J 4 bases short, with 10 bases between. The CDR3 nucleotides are TGTGCCAGCAGCCAAGGACAGGCCTCCTATGGCTACACCTTC. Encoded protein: CASSQGQASYGYTF.

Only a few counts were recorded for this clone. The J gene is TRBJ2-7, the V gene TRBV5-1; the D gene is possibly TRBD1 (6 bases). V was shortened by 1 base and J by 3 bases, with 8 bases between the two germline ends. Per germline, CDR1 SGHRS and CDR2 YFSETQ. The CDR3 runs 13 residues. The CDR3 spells CASSLQGNYEQYF. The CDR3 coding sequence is TGCGCCAGCAGCTTGCAGGGGAACTACGAGCAGTACTTC.

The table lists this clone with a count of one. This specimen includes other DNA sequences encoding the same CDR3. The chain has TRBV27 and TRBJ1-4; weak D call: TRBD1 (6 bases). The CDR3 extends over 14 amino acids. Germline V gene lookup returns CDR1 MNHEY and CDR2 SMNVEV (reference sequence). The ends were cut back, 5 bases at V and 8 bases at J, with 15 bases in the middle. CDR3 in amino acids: CASSRLGGLEKLFF. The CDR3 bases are TGTGCCAGCAGTCGTCTCGGGGGGCTCGAAAAACTGTTTTTT.

The DNA for the CDR3 is TGTGCCAGCAGCTTAGCGGGGGGGAGGAAGTACTTC. Translation: CASSLAGGRKYF. V gene TRBV7-2 combines with J gene TRBJ2-4; 7 bases fit TRBD2. CDR3 length equals 12 residues. Germline loops: CDR1 SGHTA, CDR2 FQGNSA. Trimming took 0 bases from V and 14 from J; bases not matched to a gene: 4.

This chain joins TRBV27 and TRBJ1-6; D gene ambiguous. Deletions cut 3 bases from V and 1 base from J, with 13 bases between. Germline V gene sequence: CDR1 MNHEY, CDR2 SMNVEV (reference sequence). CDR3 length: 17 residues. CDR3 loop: CASSLAPTQSYNSPLHF. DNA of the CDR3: TGTGCCAGCAGTTTGGCCCCTACCCAGTCCTATAATTCACCCCTCCACTTT.

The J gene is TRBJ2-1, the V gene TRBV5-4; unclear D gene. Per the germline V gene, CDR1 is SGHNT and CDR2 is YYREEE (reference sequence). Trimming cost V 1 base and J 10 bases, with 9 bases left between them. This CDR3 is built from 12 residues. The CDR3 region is CASSLLAQEQFF. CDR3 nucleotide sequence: TGTGCCAGCAGCTTGTTGGCCCAGGAGCAGTTCTTC.

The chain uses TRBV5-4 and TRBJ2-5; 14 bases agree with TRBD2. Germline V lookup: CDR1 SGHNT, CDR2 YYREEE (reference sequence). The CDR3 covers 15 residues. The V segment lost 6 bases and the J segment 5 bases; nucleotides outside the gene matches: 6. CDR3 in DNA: TGTGCCAGCACCCTGACTAGCGGGAGGGATGAGACCCAGTACTTC. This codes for CASTLTSGRDETQYF.

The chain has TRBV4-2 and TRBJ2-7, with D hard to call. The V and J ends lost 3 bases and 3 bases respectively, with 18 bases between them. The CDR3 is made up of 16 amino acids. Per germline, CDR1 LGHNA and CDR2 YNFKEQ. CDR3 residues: CASSQLGWTRHYEQYF. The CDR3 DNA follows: TGTGCCAGCAGCCAGCTTGGTTGGACCAGACACTACGAGCAGTACTTC.

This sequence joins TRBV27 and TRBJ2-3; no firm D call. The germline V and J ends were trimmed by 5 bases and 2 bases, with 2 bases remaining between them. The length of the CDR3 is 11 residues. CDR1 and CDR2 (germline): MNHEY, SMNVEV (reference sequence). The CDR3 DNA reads TGTGCCAGCAGTACCACAGATACGCAGTATTTT. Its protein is CASSTTDTQYF.

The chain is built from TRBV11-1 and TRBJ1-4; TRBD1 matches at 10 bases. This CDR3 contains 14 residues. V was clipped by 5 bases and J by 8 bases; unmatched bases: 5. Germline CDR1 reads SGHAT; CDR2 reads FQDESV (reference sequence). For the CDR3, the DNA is TGTGCCAGCAGCCCCGGGACAGGGGTCGAAAAACTGTTTTTT. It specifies CASSPGTGVEKLFF. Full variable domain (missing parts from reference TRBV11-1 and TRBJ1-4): EAEVAQSPRYKITEKSQAVAFWCDPISGHATLYWYRQILGQGPELLVQFQDESVVDDSQLPKDRFSAERLKGVDSTLKIQPAELGDSAMYLCASSPGTGVEKLFFGSGTQLSVL.

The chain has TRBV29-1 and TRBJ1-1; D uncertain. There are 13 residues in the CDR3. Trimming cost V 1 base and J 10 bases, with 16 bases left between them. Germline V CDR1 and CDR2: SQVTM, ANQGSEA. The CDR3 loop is CSVEGIGPVGAFF. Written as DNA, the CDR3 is TGCAGCGTTGAAGGTATCGGCCCGGTGGGAGCTTTCTTT.

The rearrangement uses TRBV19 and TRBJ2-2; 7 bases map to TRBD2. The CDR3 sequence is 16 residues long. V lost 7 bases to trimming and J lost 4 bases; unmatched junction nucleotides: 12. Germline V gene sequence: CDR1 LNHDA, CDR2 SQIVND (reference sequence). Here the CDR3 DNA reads TGTGCCAGTACCCGGTCTGGGGGGGATGGCACCGGGGAGCTGTTTTTT. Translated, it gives CASTRSGGDGTGELFF.

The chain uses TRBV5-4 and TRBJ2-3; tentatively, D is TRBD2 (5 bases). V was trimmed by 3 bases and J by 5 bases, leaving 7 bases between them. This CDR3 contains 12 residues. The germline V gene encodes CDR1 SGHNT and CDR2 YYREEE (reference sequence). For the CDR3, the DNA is TGTGCCAGCAGCTCCCGGGGAGATACGCAGTATTTT. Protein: CASSSRGDTQYF.